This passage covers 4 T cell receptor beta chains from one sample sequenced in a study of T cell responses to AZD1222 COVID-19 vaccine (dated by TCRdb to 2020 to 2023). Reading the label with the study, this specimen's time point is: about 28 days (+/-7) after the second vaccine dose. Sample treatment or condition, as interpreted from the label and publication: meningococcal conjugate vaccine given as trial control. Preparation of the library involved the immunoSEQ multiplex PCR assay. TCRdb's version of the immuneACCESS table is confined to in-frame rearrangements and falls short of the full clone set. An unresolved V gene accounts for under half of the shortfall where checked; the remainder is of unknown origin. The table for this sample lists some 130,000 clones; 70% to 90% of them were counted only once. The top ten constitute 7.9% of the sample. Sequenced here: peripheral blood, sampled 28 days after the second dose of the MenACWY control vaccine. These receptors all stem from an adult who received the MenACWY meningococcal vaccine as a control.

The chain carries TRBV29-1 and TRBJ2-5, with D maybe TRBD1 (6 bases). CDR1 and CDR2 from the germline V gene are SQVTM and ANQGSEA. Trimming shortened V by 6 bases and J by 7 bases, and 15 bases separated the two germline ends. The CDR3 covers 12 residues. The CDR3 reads CSVGAAALTQYF. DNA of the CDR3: TGCAGCGTGGGGGCGGCGGCGTTGACCCAGTACTTC.

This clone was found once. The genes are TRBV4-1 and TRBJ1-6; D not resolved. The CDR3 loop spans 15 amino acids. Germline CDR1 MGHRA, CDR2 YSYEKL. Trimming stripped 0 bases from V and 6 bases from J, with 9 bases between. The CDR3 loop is CASSQDDGINSPLHF. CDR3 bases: TGCGCCAGCAGCCAAGATGACGGGATTAATTCACCCCTCCACTTT.

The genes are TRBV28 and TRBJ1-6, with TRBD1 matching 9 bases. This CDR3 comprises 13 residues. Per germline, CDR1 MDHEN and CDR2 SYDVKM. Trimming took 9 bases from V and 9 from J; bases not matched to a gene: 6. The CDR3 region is CASQTGGGSPLHF. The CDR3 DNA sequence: TGTGCCAGTCAGACAGGGGGAGGTTCACCCCTCCACTTT. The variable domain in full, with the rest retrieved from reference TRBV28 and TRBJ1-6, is DVKVTQSSRYLVKRTGEKVFLECVQDMDHENMFWYRQDPGLGLRLIYFSYDVKMKEKGDIPEGYSVSREKKERFSLILESASTNQTSMYLCASQTGGGSPLHFGNGTRLTVT.

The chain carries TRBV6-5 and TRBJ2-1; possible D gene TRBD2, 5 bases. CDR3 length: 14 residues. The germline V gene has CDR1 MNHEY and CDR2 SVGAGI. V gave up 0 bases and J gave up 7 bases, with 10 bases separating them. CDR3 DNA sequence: TGTGCCAGCAGTTACTCGGCGGGCGGGAATGAGCAGTTCTTC. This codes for CASSYSAGGNEQFF.